These T cell receptor beta chains were read from a single sample in a study of blood T cell repertoires in COVID-19. The repertoire was sequenced with immunoSEQ multiplex PCR; TCRdb's copy has only in-frame clones and lacks some. Found here are around 96,000 clones, 90% to 95% of them singletons; the top ten hold 4% to 5.5%. The sample consisted of peripheral blood. The origin of the receptors is a human donor with active COVID-19. The donor label of this sample is uncertain. The CDR3 runs from the conserved cysteine through the conserved F or W. A D gene is named only where the DNA matches it firmly. Clone size is stated in some rows and not others, as once, few, many or a class when expanded.

cdr3_aa: CASSQERQPNYGYTF; cdr3_nt: TGCGCCAGCAGCCAAGAGAGACAGCCTAACTATGGCTACACCTTC; d_call: -; clone_size: -; j_call: TRBJ1-2; v_call: TRBV4-3
cdr3_aa: CASSFLTASYEQYF; cdr3_nt: TGTGCCAGCAGCTTTCTGACAGCTTCCTACGAGCAGTACTTC; d_call: -; clone_size: -; j_call: TRBJ2-7; v_call: TRBV7-2
cdr3_aa: CASAAGGITDTQYF; cdr3_nt: TGTGCCAGCGCGGCAGGGGGTATAACAGATACGCAGTATTTT; d_call: TRBD1; clone_size: -; j_call: TRBJ2-3; v_call: TRBV9
cdr3_aa: CAISELGLTGGDEQYF; cdr3_nt: TGTGCCATCAGTGAGCTGGGCCTGACAGGAGGTGACGAGCAGTACTTC; d_call: -; clone_size: -; j_call: TRBJ2-7; v_call: TRBV10-3
cdr3_aa: CASRAPGQGDGELFF; cdr3_nt: TGTGCCAGCAGGGCACCGGGACAGGGGGACGGGGAGCTGTTTTTT; d_call: TRBD1; clone_size: -; j_call: TRBJ2-2; v_call: TRBV25-1
cdr3_aa: CASSEREDRVGAGGKSSDEQFF; cdr3_nt: TGTGCCAGCAGTGAACGGGAGGACAGGGTGGGGGCTGGCGGGAAATCAAGTGATGAGCAGTTCTTC; d_call: -; clone_size: -; j_call: TRBJ2-1; v_call: TRBV6-1
cdr3_aa: CASSSEGQLNTGELFF; cdr3_nt: TGCGCCAGCAGCTCAGAGGGACAATTGAACACCGGGGAGCTGTTTTTT; d_call: -; clone_size: -; j_call: TRBJ2-2; v_call: TRBV5-1
cdr3_aa: CASSLTSSGTYSYNEQFF; cdr3_nt: TGCGCCAGCAGCTTGACTTCTAGCGGGACTTACTCCTACAATGAGCAGTTCTTC; d_call: TRBD2; clone_size: -; j_call: TRBJ2-1; v_call: TRBV5-1
cdr3_aa: CASSHPLMTNTGELFF; cdr3_nt: TGTGCCAGTAGCCACCCCCTAATGACGAACACCGGGGAGCTGTTTTTT; d_call: -; clone_size: -; j_call: TRBJ2-2; v_call: TRBV19
cdr3_aa: CASSSDTLKGNTIYF; cdr3_nt: TGCGCCAGCAGCTCGGACACCCTCAAAGGAAACACCATATATTTT; d_call: -; clone_size: -; j_call: TRBJ1-3; v_call: TRBV5-1
cdr3_aa: CASSMGGYNEQFF; cdr3_nt: TGTGCCAGTAGTATGGGGGGTTACAATGAGCAGTTCTTC; d_call: -; clone_size: once; j_call: TRBJ2-1; v_call: TRBV19
cdr3_aa: CASSQEWSGQPTDTQYF; cdr3_nt: TGCGCCAGCAGCCAAGAGTGGTCAGGTCAACCCACAGATACGCAGTATTTT; d_call: -; clone_size: -; j_call: TRBJ2-3; v_call: TRBV4-1
cdr3_aa: CASSLLTSGRALAGELFF; cdr3_nt: TGTGCCAGCAGCTTACTTACTAGCGGGAGGGCCCTCGCCGGGGAGCTGTTTTTT; d_call: TRBD2; clone_size: -; j_call: TRBJ2-2; v_call: TRBV7-6
cdr3_aa: CASQGTTRGETQYF; cdr3_nt: TGTGCCAGCCAGGGGACTACTAGGGGCGAGACCCAGTACTTC; d_call: -; clone_size: -; j_call: TRBJ2-5; v_call: TRBV6-5
cdr3_aa: CASSMDSRDTEAFF; cdr3_nt: TGTGCCAGCAGCATGGACAGCCGGGACACTGAAGCTTTCTTT; d_call: -; clone_size: -; j_call: TRBJ1-1; v_call: TRBV7-9
cdr3_aa: CASSNDRDRGGYEQFF; cdr3_nt: TGTGCCAGCAGCAATGACCGGGACAGGGGAGGTTATGAGCAGTTCTTC; d_call: TRBD1; clone_size: -; j_call: TRBJ2-1; v_call: TRBV5-5
cdr3_aa: CASSLRGPGAPYRTDTQYF; cdr3_nt: TGTGCCAGCAGTTTAAGGGGGCCCGGTGCCCCATATCGCACAGATACGCAGTATTTT; d_call: TRBD1; clone_size: -; j_call: TRBJ2-3; v_call: TRBV27
cdr3_aa: CASSSGPEQYF; cdr3_nt: TGTGCCAGTAGTAGCGGGCCCGAGCAGTACTTC; d_call: -; clone_size: -; j_call: TRBJ2-7; v_call: TRBV19
cdr3_aa: CASSESSSGARSPLHF; cdr3_nt: TGTGCCAGCAGTGAATCCTCGTCAGGGGCTAGATCGCCCCTCCACTTT; d_call: -; clone_size: -; j_call: TRBJ1-6; v_call: TRBV25-1
cdr3_aa: CASSPITGVTGELFF; cdr3_nt: TGTGCCAGCTCACCGATTACAGGGGTCACCGGGGAGCTGTTTTTT; d_call: TRBD1; clone_size: once; j_call: TRBJ2-2; v_call: TRBV18
cdr3_aa: CASSPTGQGGYEQYF; cdr3_nt: TGTGCCAGCAGTCCCACCGGACAGGGTGGCTACGAGCAGTACTTC; d_call: TRBD1; clone_size: -; j_call: TRBJ2-7; v_call: TRBV28
cdr3_aa: CSVDVGLGTDTQYF; cdr3_nt: TGCAGCGTTGACGTGGGCCTTGGCACAGATACGCAGTATTTT; d_call: -; clone_size: few; j_call: TRBJ2-3; v_call: TRBV29-1